This entry lists 14 T cell receptor beta chains sequenced from one sample in a study of response to subunit inactivated influenza vaccine. From the RT-PCR reads, TCRdb called clonotypes with MiXCR, one entry per CDR3 protein. The sample includes under 850,000 distinct CDR3 sequences, 15% to 20% of them seen just once. The sequencing used PBMCs from blood, collected 5 to 6 days after vaccination. Source of these receptors: a man over 45 who received an inactivated influenza vaccine.

The chain carries TRBV5-6 and TRBJ1-1; D is uncertain. Germline CDR1 is SGHDT and CDR2 is YYEEEE. Between the trimmed V and J ends, which lost 4 bases and 5 bases, there was a span of 15 bases. The CDR3 extends over 14 amino acids. The CDR3 bases are TGTGCCAGCAGCCCCGACCGTGTACAGACTGAAGCTTTCTTT. This codes for CASSPDRVQTEAFF. Filled out from reference TRBV5-6 and TRBJ1-1, the complete variable domain reads DAGVTQSPTHLIKTRGQQVTLRCSPKSGHDTVSWYQQALGQGPQFIFQYYEEEERQRGNFPDRFSGHQFPNYSSELNVNALLLGDSALYLCASSPDRVQTEAFFGQGTRLTVV.

This chain uses TRBV20-1 with TRBJ2-1; 8 nucleotides align to TRBD1. CDR1 is DFQATT, CDR2 SNEGSKA, per germline (reference sequence). Trimming at V came to 0 bases and at J to 5 bases, leaving 6 bases not matched to a gene. The CDR3 spans 15 residues. CDR3 sequence reads: CSARDLGTGNNEQFF. Here the CDR3 DNA reads TGCAGTGCTAGAGATCTAGGGACAGGTAACAATGAGCAGTTCTTC.

Regarding this clonotype: It may be a read error: a sequence one base away is much more abundant. The chain has TRBV4-3 and TRBJ2-5, with D unclear. This CDR3 contains 16 residues. Germline-derived CDR1 and CDR2 are LGHNA and YSLEER. The CDR3 reads CTSSQDLVQSGETQYF. The CDR3 DNA sequence: TGCACCAGCAGCCAAGATCTAGTACAGTCAGGAGAGACCCAGTACTTC.

This chain connects TRBV12-3 or TRBV12-4 to TRBJ2-3; D call uncertain. The CDR3 spans 13 residues. Trimming cost V 7 bases and J 3 bases, with 11 bases left between them. DNA for the CDR3: TGTGCCAGCACACCCGAGTTGACAGATACGCAGTATTTT. Translating it yields CASTPELTDTQYF.

The chain couples TRBV15 to TRBJ2-7; 9 bases map to TRBD1. V shed 2 bases and J 5 bases; nucleotides not matched to a gene: 10. The CDR3 contains 16 residues. Per germline, CDR1 LNHNV and CDR2 YYDKDF (reference sequence). CDR3 in DNA: TGTGCCACCAGCAGAAATGCCGGGACAGGGCTTAACGAGCAGTACTTC. This gives the protein CATSRNAGTGLNEQYF.

This clonotype was picked up a small number of times. The CDR3 DNA reads TGTGCCATCAGTGAGTCGGGACAGGGGAGACTAGCGGGAGACGAGCAGTACTTC. Amino acid sequence: CAISESGQGRLAGDEQYF. This sequence joins TRBV10-3 and TRBJ2-7; 12 bases fit TRBD2. The J segment lost 5 bases and the V segment lost 0 bases, leaving 11 bases of the junction unmatched. This CDR3 comprises 18 residues. Germline V gene lookup returns CDR1 ENHRY and CDR2 SYGVKD.

This clonotype has just a few counts. The chain couples TRBV5-1 to TRBJ2-3; TRBD2 matches at 12 bases. Looked up from germline, CDR1 is SGHRS and CDR2 is YFSETQ. CDR3 size: 17 residues. Losses at the gene ends were 0 bases for V and 5 bases for J; bases not matched to a gene: 7. CDR3 protein: CASSLGLAGVRGDTQYF. CDR3 nucleotides: TGCGCCAGCAGCTTGGGACTAGCGGGAGTTCGGGGAGATACGCAGTATTTT. Filled out from reference TRBV5-1 and TRBJ2-3, the complete variable domain reads KAGVTQTPRYLIKTRGQQVTLSCSPISGHRSVSWYQQTPGQGLQFLFEYFSETQRNKGNFPGRFSGRQFSNSRSEMNVSTLELGDSALYLCASSLGLAGVRGDTQYFGPGTRLTVL.

CDR3 DNA: TGTGCCAGCAGTTCGCTTTGGGCTAGCGGGAGTCTTGAGCAGTTCTTC. Translation gives CASSSLWASGSLEQFF. The genes are TRBV28 and TRBJ2-1, with 10 nucleotides matching TRBD2. This CDR3 is built from 16 residues. With V trimmed by 4 bases and J by 9 bases, 12 bases remained unmatched. Per the germline V gene, CDR1 is MDHEN and CDR2 is SYDVKM.

The chain joins TRBV7-2 to TRBJ2-7, with 7 bases aligning to TRBD1. Germline V gives CDR1 SGHTA, CDR2 FQGNSA. The trim removed 4 bases at V and 5 bases at J, leaving 11 bases unmatched. The CDR3 has 15 amino acids. The CDR3 DNA is TGTGCCAGCAGCTCCCAGCGGCAGGGGGTTAACGAGCAGTACTTC. This gives the protein CASSSQRQGVNEQYF. The variable domain in full, completed from reference TRBV7-2 and TRBJ2-7, reads GAGVSQSPSNKVTEKGKDVELRCDPISGHTALYWYRQSLGQGLEFLIYFQGNSAPDKSGLPSDRFSAERTGGSVSTLTIQRTQQEDSAVYLCASSSQRQGVNEQYFGPGTRLTVT.

The rearrangement joins TRBV5-1 to TRBJ2-1, with TRBD2 matching over 10 bases. The ends lost 2 bases at V and 10 bases at J; junction bases unmatched: 15. This CDR3 has 17 residues. The germline V gene encodes CDR1 SGHRS and CDR2 YFSETQ. Here the CDR3 DNA reads TGCGCCAGCAGCTTTCTTACGCTAAGCGGGGGGGCCCGGGAGCAGTTCTTC. As protein: CASSFLTLSGGAREQFF.

The chain uses TRBV4-3 and TRBJ2-3; D unclear. CDR3 size: 15 residues. The V gene lost 1 base and the J gene lost 2 bases, with 10 bases spanning the gap. Per germline, CDR1 LGHNA and CDR2 YSLEER. CDR3 residues: CASSQVVTATDTQYF. DNA for the CDR3: TGCGCCAGCAGCCAAGTTGTTACAGCCACAGATACGCAGTATTTT.

There are a few counts of this clonotype. The rearrangement links TRBV7-9 to TRBJ2-3, with TRBD2 matching 14 bases. Trimming cost V 1 base and J 1 base; bases outside gene matches: 1. The CDR3 spans 17 residues. Germline CDR1 SEHNR, CDR2 FQNEAQ (reference sequence). CDR3 sequence: CASSLGLAGGRTDTQYF. CDR3 nucleotides: TGTGCCAGCAGCTTAGGACTAGCGGGGGGGCGCACAGATACGCAGTATTTT. Using reference TRBV7-9 and TRBJ2-3 for the parts outside the CDR3, the full variable domain is DTGVSQNPRHKITKRGQNVTFRCDPISEHNRLYWYRQTLGQGPEFLTYFQNEAQLEKSRLLSDRFSAERPKGSFSTLEIQRTEQGDSAMYLCASSLGLAGGRTDTQYFGPGTRLTVL.

The chain uses TRBV6-1 and TRBJ2-1; 13 positions match TRBD2. The CDR3 has 17 residues. The junction had 12 bases not matched to a gene; V was cut back by 8 bases and J by 5 bases. CDR1 and CDR2 (germline): MNHNS, SASEGT. CDR3 bases: TGTGCCAGCCAGACCGGGACTAGCGGGATTCACAACAATGAGCAGTTCTTC. It encodes CASQTGTSGIHNNEQFF.

This clonotype was recorded a few times. The chain employs TRBV29-1 and TRBJ2-2; tentative D call: TRBD2 (6 bases). The CDR3 extends over 11 amino acids. Germline CDR1 and CDR2: SQVTM and ANQGSEA. V shed 7 bases and J shed 9 bases, with 12 bases lying between them. Here the CDR3 reads CSAEGTRELFF. The CDR3 DNA reads TGCAGCGCCGAGGGGACTCGGGAGCTGTTTTTT.